This is a list of T cell receptor beta chains from one sample in a study of CD8 T cells in ankylosing spondylitis. TCRdb itself ran the 5' RACE reads through MiXCR, one entry per CDR3 protein. Among around 130,000 distinct CDR3 sequences listed, about 6.5% were seen once. The sample comprised blood, either unsorted or a sorted T cell fraction (not recorded which). These receptors all stem from a male donor with ankylosing spondylitis or in good health (not recorded which). Both conserved end residues are part of each CDR3. D genes are given only for firm matches. Size values are once, few and many counts, or a class for expanded clones, and some rows have none.

D gene: TRBD1
V gene: TRBV5-6
J gene: TRBJ2-2
clone size: many
CDR3 DNA: TGTGCCAGCAGCCGGGGACAGCCGCTCGGGGAGCTGTTTTTT
CDR3 protein: CASSRGQPLGELFF

D gene: .
V gene: TRBV20-1
J gene: TRBJ2-7
clone size: .
CDR3 DNA: TGCAGTGCTAGAGATCCCCGGACAGCCTACGAGCAGTACTTC
CDR3 protein: CSARDPRTAYEQYF

D gene: .
V gene: TRBV12-3/TRBV12-4
J gene: TRBJ2-3
clone size: many
CDR3 DNA: TGTGCCAGCAGTTTGAGAGAGTTCACAGATACGCAGTATTTT
CDR3 protein: CASSLREFTDTQYF

D gene: .
V gene: TRBV5-1
J gene: TRBJ2-7
clone size: many
CDR3 DNA: TGCGCCAGCAGCTTGGGGCTGGACAGTACCTACGAGCAGTACTTC
CDR3 protein: CASSLGLDSTYEQYF

D gene: TRBD1
V gene: TRBV7-9
J gene: TRBJ1-4
clone size: many
CDR3 DNA: TGTGCCAGCAGCCCGACAGGGGAGAATGAAAAACTGTTTTTT
CDR3 protein: CASSPTGENEKLFF

D gene: .
V gene: TRBV3-1
J gene: TRBJ1-4
clone size: .
CDR3 DNA: TGTGCCACCAGCCCCCGCGGTCGCGGAGGGGTTGGTAATGAAAAACTGTTTTTT
CDR3 protein: CATSPRGRGGVGNEKLFF

D gene: TRBD2
V gene: TRBV5-1
J gene: TRBJ2-5
clone size: many
CDR3 DNA: TGCGCCAGCAGCCTCGGTAAAGCGGGGGGCCAAGAGACCCAGTACTTC
CDR3 protein: CASSLGKAGGQETQYF

D gene: TRBD1
V gene: TRBV18
J gene: TRBJ2-3
clone size: many
CDR3 DNA: TGTGCCAGCTCCCCCGGGACAGAGACGACAGATACGCAGTATTTT
CDR3 protein: CASSPGTETTDTQYF

D gene: .
V gene: TRBV6-1
J gene: TRBJ1-6
clone size: many
CDR3 DNA: TGTGCCAGCATAGGGGTCACTTCCTATAATTCACCCCTCCACTTT
CDR3 protein: CASIGVTSYNSPLHF

D gene: TRBD1
V gene: TRBV20-1
J gene: TRBJ1-4
clone size: many
CDR3 DNA: TGCAGTGCTGACAAGGGGGCAGGAAAGGAAAAACTGTTTTTT
CDR3 protein: CSADKGAGKEKLFF

D gene: .
V gene: TRBV20-1
J gene: TRBJ1-1
clone size: many
CDR3 DNA: TGCAGTGCTAGAGCCATGGGGGGGGGGAACACTGAAGCTTTCTTT
CDR3 protein: CSARAMGGGNTEAFF

D gene: .
V gene: TRBV6-1
J gene: TRBJ2-7
clone size: many
CDR3 DNA: TGTGCCAGCAGCCGATTTAAACTAGCCAGATTTTCCTACGAGCAGTACTTC
CDR3 protein: CASSRFKLARFSYEQYF

D gene: TRBD1
V gene: TRBV28
J gene: TRBJ2-7
clone size: many
CDR3 DNA: TGTGCCAGCAGTTATACCGGGACAGCCTACGAGCAGTACTTC
CDR3 protein: CASSYTGTAYEQYF

D gene: .
V gene: TRBV7-9
J gene: TRBJ2-7
clone size: many
CDR3 DNA: TGTGCCAGCAGCACAGGGACCCAAGGCGAGCAGTACTTC
CDR3 protein: CASSTGTQGEQYF

D gene: .
V gene: TRBV12-3/TRBV12-4
J gene: TRBJ2-5
clone size: many
CDR3 DNA: TGTGCCAGCAGTTACGACAGAGTAGAGACCCAGTACTTC
CDR3 protein: CASSYDRVETQYF

D gene: .
V gene: TRBV7-2
J gene: TRBJ2-1
clone size: many
CDR3 DNA: TGTGCCAGCAGCTTAGCGGGGGACTCCTACAATGAGCAGTTCTTC
CDR3 protein: CASSLAGDSYNEQFF

D gene: TRBD1
V gene: TRBV3-1
J gene: TRBJ1-5
clone size: many
CDR3 DNA: TGTGCCAGCAGCCAAGATCTAGGGGGCGGTAGTCAGCCCCAGCATTTT
CDR3 protein: CASSQDLGGGSQPQHF

D gene: .
V gene: TRBV6-5
J gene: TRBJ2-3
clone size: many
CDR3 DNA: TGTGCCAGCAGTTACGGGGGCTGGGGTACAGATACGCAGTATTTT
CDR3 protein: CASSYGGWGTDTQYF

D gene: .
V gene: TRBV5-1
J gene: TRBJ2-2
clone size: many
CDR3 DNA: TGCGCCAGCAGCTATGGGCCCGAAAACACCGGGGAGCTGTTTTTT
CDR3 protein: CASSYGPENTGELFF

D gene: .
V gene: TRBV5-1
J gene: TRBJ1-6
clone size: many
CDR3 DNA: TGCGCCAGCAGCCCACAGGAAAGCTCCTATAATTCACCCCTCCACTTT
CDR3 protein: CASSPQESSYNSPLHF

D gene: .
V gene: TRBV5-1
J gene: TRBJ1-5
clone size: many
CDR3 DNA: TGCGCCAGCAGCCCGAACACAGGGAGCAATCAGCCCCAGCATTTT
CDR3 protein: CASSPNTGSNQPQHF

D gene: .
V gene: TRBV5-1
J gene: TRBJ2-6
clone size: few
CDR3 DNA: TGCGCCAGCAGCACCAGAGATTCCTCTGGGGCCAACGTCCTGACTTTC
CDR3 protein: CASSTRDSSGANVLTF

D gene: .
V gene: TRBV4-1
J gene: TRBJ2-5
clone size: many
CDR3 DNA: TGCGCCAGCAGCCGACAACAAGGGGGAGTAGAGACCCAGTACTTC
CDR3 protein: CASSRQQGGVETQYF

D gene: .
V gene: TRBV29-1
J gene: TRBJ2-1
clone size: many
CDR3 DNA: TGCAGCGTTGAAACCCTTAGGGGGGGCCTTTACAATGAGCAGTTCTTC
CDR3 protein: CSVETLRGGLYNEQFF

D gene: .
V gene: TRBV6-2/TRBV6-3
J gene: TRBJ2-1
clone size: .
CDR3 DNA: TGTGCCAGCAGTACCAATAATGAGCGGTTCTTC
CDR3 protein: CASSTNNERFF

D gene: TRBD1
V gene: TRBV5-6
J gene: TRBJ1-5
clone size: many
CDR3 DNA: TGTGCCAGCAGTACCGGGACAGGGGCTCAGCCCCAGCATTTT
CDR3 protein: CASSTGTGAQPQHF

D gene: .
V gene: TRBV12-3/TRBV12-4
J gene: TRBJ2-2
clone size: many
CDR3 DNA: TGTGCCAGCGGCTTTGTGGGGGGGCGAACCGGGGAGCTGTTTTTT
CDR3 protein: CASGFVGGRTGELFF

D gene: .
V gene: TRBV27
J gene: TRBJ1-1
clone size: many
CDR3 DNA: TGTGCCAGCAGTTTATCTCTGGGCGGTGAAGCTTTCTTT
CDR3 protein: CASSLSLGGEAFF

D gene: .
V gene: TRBV11-2
J gene: TRBJ2-3
clone size: many
CDR3 DNA: TGTGCCAGCAGCGCCTTATCAGATACGCAGTATTTT
CDR3 protein: CASSALSDTQYF

D gene: .
V gene: TRBV29-1
J gene: TRBJ2-1
clone size: many
CDR3 DNA: TGCAGCGCCAGACACGTTAAAAATGAGCAGTTCTTC
CDR3 protein: CSARHVKNEQFF

D gene: .
V gene: TRBV7-9
J gene: TRBJ1-5
clone size: many
CDR3 DNA: TGTGCCAGCAGCGGATCAGACGTTAGCAATCAGCCCCAGCATTTT
CDR3 protein: CASSGSDVSNQPQHF

D gene: .
V gene: TRBV12-3/TRBV12-4
J gene: TRBJ1-2
clone size: many
CDR3 DNA: TGTGCCAGCAGTTTACTAGCAGGGAACTATGGCTACACCTTC
CDR3 protein: CASSLLAGNYGYTF

D gene: TRBD1
V gene: TRBV5-5
J gene: TRBJ2-1
clone size: .
CDR3 DNA: TGTGCCAGCAGCGGGTCCCGGGACAGGGGCCTATCCTACAATGAGCAGTTCTTC
CDR3 protein: CASSGSRDRGLSYNEQFF

D gene: .
V gene: TRBV7-9
J gene: TRBJ1-1
clone size: many
CDR3 DNA: TGTGCCAGCACCCAAATCAGGGGTACTGAAGCTTTCTTT
CDR3 protein: CASTQIRGTEAFF

D gene: .
V gene: TRBV19
J gene: TRBJ1-5
clone size: few
CDR3 DNA: TGTGCCAGTAGTATCGGGGTCCTTCAGCCCCAGCATTTT
CDR3 protein: CASSIGVLQPQHF

D gene: .
V gene: TRBV20-1
J gene: TRBJ1-6
clone size: many
CDR3 DNA: TGCAGTGCTAGAGACCCGTCCACGGATTCACCCCTCCACTTT
CDR3 protein: CSARDPSTDSPLHF

D gene: .
V gene: TRBV30
J gene: TRBJ1-1
clone size: many
CDR3 DNA: TGTGCCTGGAGTGTAGTCAGCCCTTTAGAAGCTTTCTTT
CDR3 protein: CAWSVVSPLEAFF

D gene: .
V gene: TRBV12-3/TRBV12-4
J gene: TRBJ2-2
clone size: few
CDR3 DNA: TGTGCCAGCAGTCCGCGGACTACTAGCACCGGGGAGCTGTTTTTT
CDR3 protein: CASSPRTTSTGELFF

D gene: TRBD2
V gene: TRBV7-6
J gene: TRBJ2-1
clone size: many
CDR3 DNA: TGTGCCAGCAGTCTCTCCCTAGCGGGGGAGGTCGATGAGCAGTTCTTC
CDR3 protein: CASSLSLAGEVDEQFF

D gene: .
V gene: TRBV12-3/TRBV12-4
J gene: TRBJ1-5
clone size: many
CDR3 DNA: TGTGCCAGCAGTTTAGCAGGAGGGAGCAATCAGCCCCAGCATTTT
CDR3 protein: CASSLAGGSNQPQHF

D gene: .
V gene: TRBV20-1
J gene: TRBJ2-4
clone size: many
CDR3 DNA: TGCAGTGCTAGTGCGGGCGCGCTTTCCCAAAACATTCAGTACTTC
CDR3 protein: CSASAGALSQNIQYF

D gene: .
V gene: TRBV7-9
J gene: TRBJ2-2
clone size: many
CDR3 DNA: TGTGCCAGCAGCTTAGCAGCGCGGGCCGGGGAGCTGTTTTTT
CDR3 protein: CASSLAARAGELFF

D gene: TRBD2
V gene: TRBV25-1
J gene: TRBJ2-7
clone size: many
CDR3 DNA: TGTGCCAGCAGTGCTCTAGCGGGAAAAAGCGAGCAGTACTTC
CDR3 protein: CASSALAGKSEQYF